The clone carrying this TCR beta chain came up once. This CDR3 is built from 15 residues. Germline CDR1 reads ENHRY; CDR2 reads SYGVKD. Trimming removed 10 bases at V and 8 bases at J, with 21 bases between. The data derive from a study of blood T cell repertoires in COVID-19. Original processing methods: Estimation of nucleated cell counts relied on the amplification of reference gene primers. Using immunoSEQ multiplex PCR, the repertoire was profiled, and TCRdb retains in-frame clones only, with some absent. V and J calls plus clone size are reproduced from that table; the DNA served to infer D and trimming. Found here are around 130,000 clones, approximately 87% of them singletons; the top ten hold roughly 2.2%.

The sequence derives from a woman aged 45 to 65 with acute or convalescent COVID-19. Sequencing used peripheral blood. The chain joins TRBV10-3 to TRBJ1-6; D remains ambiguous. In DNA form, the CDR3 reads TGTGCCAGTCTGCCTGGAGACCTCCCAGATTCACCCCTCCACTTT. The encoded protein is CASLPGDLPDSPLHF.